This TCR beta chain was sequenced for a study of beta chain features in type 1 diabetes. Regarding the study as a whole: People with Type 1 diabetes carried modestly yet significantly shorter TCRB CDR3s in all four CD4+ subsets.

This clone was counted a few times. Its specificity is not known. Expressed TCRB transcripts were sequenced, since all the RNA that had been isolated was reverse transcribed. Using immunoSEQ multiplex PCR, the repertoire was profiled, and TCRdb retains in-frame clones only, with some absent. The table includes under 250,000 clones, approximately 13% detected once. The germline V gene has CDR1 SQVTM and CDR2 ANQGSEA. The CDR3 extends over 13 amino acids. Sequenced sample: naive CD4+ T cells from blood. The source of this sequence is a man aged 25-45 years with type 1 diabetes. This chain links TRBV29-1 with TRBJ2-5; D might be TRBD2 (6 bases). The better agreement between TRBJ2-7 and the DNA end casts doubt on the J call. The chain's CDR3 is CSVVGLTSHEQYF. CDR3 coding DNA: TGCAGCGTGGTGGGCCTCACTAGCCACGAGCAGTACTTC.